Presented here are 23 T cell receptor beta chains from one specimen sequenced in a study of shared clonotypes between healthy human individuals. TCRdb's table, derived via immunoSEQ multiplex PCR, lists solely in-frame clones and lacks some. The repertoire holds nearly 500,000 clones, with 60% to 85% as singletons. Sequenced sample: PBMCs. The receptors here all came from a woman between 35 and 50 years old in good health. Some clones in this sample may be carry-over from other donors' samples.

The chain recombines TRBV30 with TRBJ1-5; tentatively, D is TRBD1 (6 bases). V was trimmed by 2 bases and J by 9 bases, leaving 14 bases between them. The CDR3 spans 13 residues. Germline V lookup: CDR1 GTSNPN, CDR2 SVGIG (reference sequence). CDR3 coding DNA: TGTGCCTGGAGTACAGGGCTGGATAGGCCCCAGCATTTT. It specifies CAWSTGLDRPQHF. The entire variable domain, with the rest obtained from reference TRBV30 and TRBJ1-5, is as follows: SQTIHQWPATLVQPVGSPLSLECTVEGTSNPNLYWYRQAAGRGLQLLFYSVGIGQISSEVPQNLSASRPQDRQFILSSKKLLLSDSGFYLCAWSTGLDRPQHFGDGTRLSIL.

This chain connects TRBV2 to TRBJ1-5; 8 bases are shared with TRBD1. The CDR3 runs 15 residues. J was trimmed by 5 bases and V by 1 base; bases with no gene match: 4. CDR1 is SNHLY and CDR2 is FYNNEI in the germline V gene. The CDR3 loop is CASSEGPTGDQPQHF. The DNA of the CDR3 is TGTGCCAGCAGTGAAGGTCCGACAGGGGATCAGCCCCAGCATTTT.

For this clone: Given a much more abundant clone one base away, this may be a read error. CDR3 region: CASSSQGAYEQYF. CDR3 DNA sequence: TGTGCCAGCAGCTCACAGGGGGCCTACGAGCAGTACTTC. This chain connects TRBV5-8 to TRBJ2-7; TRBD1 aligns across 8 bases. Germline V lookup: CDR1 SGHTS, CDR2 YDEGEE. The CDR3 extends over 13 amino acids. The V segment lost 3 bases and the J segment 2 bases; nucleotides outside the gene matches: 1.

The chain uses TRBV10-2 and TRBJ2-5; 10 positions agree with TRBD2. The V gene's germline CDR1 is WSHSY and CDR2 SAAADI. J lost 6 bases, V lost 3 bases, and 7 bases had no gene match. The CDR3 spans 15 residues. CDR3 residues: CASSDWASGRKTQYF. In nucleotides, the CDR3 is TGCGCCAGCAGTGATTGGGCTAGCGGGAGAAAGACCCAGTACTTC.

With regard to this clone: A far more abundant clone sits one base away, making this likely a read error. The J gene is TRBJ2-7, the V gene TRBV9; possibly TRBD2 for D (6 bases). Looked up from germline, CDR1 is SGDLS and CDR2 is YYNGEE. Deletions cut 4 bases from V and 1 base from J, with 15 bases between. This CDR3 region has 15 residues. CDR3 coding DNA: TGTGCCAGCAGCCGGACTAACGAGCGGTCCTACGAGCAGTACTTC. Its protein product is CASSRTNERSYEQYF.

The chain links TRBV7-3 to TRBJ2-7; weak D call: TRBD1 (5 bases). V was trimmed by 6 bases and J by 0 bases, leaving 21 bases between them. This CDR3 contains 17 residues. The germline gives CDR1 SGHTA, CDR2 FQGTGA. The CDR3 nucleotides are TGTGCCAGCAGTCTATCAGGGTGGCAGGACCACTCCTACGAGCAGTACTTC. Translated, it gives CASSLSGWQDHSYEQYF.

The chain has TRBV7-8 and TRBJ2-7; D perhaps matches TRBD2 (6 bases). CDR3 length equals 15 residues. Trimming shortened V by 0 bases and J by 0 bases, and 9 bases separated the two germline ends. Looked up from germline, CDR1 is SGHVS and CDR2 is FQNEAQ. CDR3 nucleotides: TGTGCCAGCAGCTTAGCCATGCGGGACTCCTACGAGCAGTACTTC. Translation gives CASSLAMRDSYEQYF.

The genes are TRBV7-2 and TRBJ2-3; 11 bases are a match to TRBD2. The CDR3 length is 16 residues. Germline CDR1 is SGHTA and CDR2 is FQGNSA. V was pared by 2 bases and J by 5 bases, with 6 bases of the junction left unmatched. The DNA for the CDR3 is TGTGCCAGCAGCTTACTCCTAGCGGGAGGTAAAGATACGCAGTATTTT. Its translation: CASSLLLAGGKDTQYF.

J is TRBJ2-7 and V is TRBV9; 8 positions agree with TRBD1. The CDR3 extends over 14 amino acids. CDR1 and CDR2 (germline): SGDLS, YYNGEE. V dropped 4 bases and J dropped 5; count of bases not matched to a gene: 8. The CDR3 here is CASSSRTGFHEQYF. The CDR3 DNA follows: TGTGCCAGCAGCTCCAGGACAGGGTTCCACGAGCAGTACTTC. Together with reference TRBV9 and TRBJ2-7, the CDR3 gives the full variable domain: DSGVTQTPKHLITATGQRVTLRCSPRSGDLSVYWYQQSLDQGLQFLIQYYNGEERAKGNILERFSAQQFPDLHSELNLSSLELGDSALYFCASSSRTGFHEQYFGPGTRLTVT.

About this clone: This same CDR3 is encoded by further DNA sequences in the sample. The rearrangement links TRBV28 to TRBJ2-7, with TRBD2 identical over 10 bases. V was pared by 8 bases and J by 4 bases, with 11 bases of the junction left unmatched. This CDR3 region has 15 residues. Germline CDR1 is MDHEN and CDR2 is SYDVKM. CDR3 nucleotides: TGTGCCAGCGGGTCCGCCGGGACTAGCGAGTACGAGCAGTACTTC. This translates into CASGSAGTSEYEQYF.

This chain joins TRBV2 and TRBJ1-4, with D unresolved. Trimming removed 5 bases at V and 0 bases at J, with 19 bases between. This CDR3 comprises 18 residues. Germline lookup yields CDR1 SNHLY and CDR2 FYNNEI. CDR3 loop: CASSPNPNEITTNEKLFF. CDR3 DNA sequence: TGTGCCAGCAGTCCAAACCCTAACGAGATTACAACTAATGAAAAACTGTTTTTT.

The genes are TRBV28 and TRBJ1-2; no clear D gene. Germline assignment: CDR1 MDHEN and CDR2 SYDVKM. Deletions cut 5 bases from V and 8 bases from J, with 15 bases between. CDR3 size: 13 residues. For the CDR3, the DNA is TGTGCCAGCAGTAACCCCAACTTCTCCGGCTACACCTTC. Its translation is CASSNPNFSGYTF.

A word on this clone: A single base separates this from a much larger clone, so it may be a read error. The sample has other DNA sequences that encode this CDR3 too. The chain has TRBV10-1 and TRBJ2-3; D gene uncertain. The CDR3 extends over 15 amino acids. Trimming left V 3 bases short and J 6 bases short, with 16 bases between. Per the germline V gene, CDR1 is WNHNN and CDR2 is SYGVQD (reference sequence). In DNA form, the CDR3 reads TGCGCCAGCAGTGAAAACCCAGAAAAAACTGATACGCAGTATTTT. It specifies CASSENPEKTDTQYF.

The chain combines TRBV27 with TRBJ2-3; tentatively, D is TRBD1 or TRBD2 (5 bases each). Trimming stripped 8 bases from V and 2 bases from J, with 23 bases between. This CDR3 region has 17 residues. Germline V gene sequence: CDR1 MNHEY, CDR2 SMNVEV (reference sequence). In DNA, the CDR3 is TGTGCCAGCGCTGCCCACCGGGGCACAGGCGTCACAGATACGCAGTATTTT. Translating it yields CASAAHRGTGVTDTQYF.

This chain connects TRBV10-3 to TRBJ1-1; the D gene is possibly TRBD1 (6 bases). The CDR3 has 14 amino acids. Germline assignment: CDR1 ENHRY and CDR2 SYGVKD. Deletions cut 6 bases from V and 1 base from J, with 12 bases between. Here the CDR3 DNA reads TGTGCCATCAGGGACAGCTATTCGAACACTGAAGCTTTCTTT. This sequence encodes CAIRDSYSNTEAFF.

The chain is built from TRBV6-5 and TRBJ2-1; the match to TRBD1 covers 10 bases. Germline lookup yields CDR1 MNHEY and CDR2 SVGAGI. The CDR3 extends over 15 amino acids. J gave up 7 bases and V 6 bases, and 9 bases lay outside the gene matches. In DNA, the CDR3 is TGTGCCAGCAGCGACCGGGACAGGGGTAGGAATGAGCAGTTCTTC. This encodes CASSDRDRGRNEQFF.

This chain connects TRBV28 to TRBJ2-1, with 7 bases matching TRBD2. The junction had 1 base not matched to a gene; V was cut back by 10 bases and J by 4 bases. The CDR3 is made up of 11 amino acids. Germline V lookup: CDR1 MDHEN, CDR2 SYDVKM. The chain's CDR3 is CATGRYNEQFF. The CDR3, as DNA: TGTGCCACCGGGAGGTACAATGAGCAGTTCTTC.

CDR3 residues: CASSLEFGRDYGYTF. CDR3 DNA sequence: TGTGCCAGCAGCTTAGAGTTCGGCAGAGACTATGGCTACACCTTC. The chain combines TRBV13 with TRBJ1-2; D remains ambiguous. V lost 1 base and J lost 3, with 12 bases in between. This CDR3 has 15 residues. Germline-derived CDR1 and CDR2 are PRHDT and FYEKMQ (reference sequence).

This sequence joins TRBV15 and TRBJ1-4; tentative D call: TRBD1 (5 bases). Trimming shortened V by 1 base and J by 5 bases, and 14 bases separated the two germline ends. Germline loops: CDR1 LNHNV, CDR2 YYDKDF (reference sequence). The CDR3 has 16 amino acids. CDR3 in amino acids: CATSRVGAVMNEKLFF. DNA for the CDR3: TGTGCCACCAGCAGAGTAGGGGCAGTGATGAATGAAAAACTGTTTTTT.

About this clone itself: A far larger clone is one base from this, pointing to a likely read error. Other DNA sequences from this sample encode an identical CDR3 as well. The genes are TRBV7-9 and TRBJ2-5, with D unresolved. Germline CDR1 reads SEHNR; CDR2 reads FQNEAQ (reference sequence). This CDR3 contains 12 residues. CDR3: CASSLAIETQYF. The CDR3 DNA sequence: TGTGCCAGCAGCTTAGCGATCGAGACCCAATACTTC.

This sequence joins TRBV18 and TRBJ2-5; D is undetermined. The CDR3 has 12 amino acids. Germline V lookup: CDR1 KGHSH, CDR2 LQKENI. Between the trimmed V and J ends, which lost 0 bases and 4 bases, there was a span of 3 bases. Here the CDR3 reads CASSPPIETQYF. In DNA form, the CDR3 reads TGTGCCAGCTCACCACCCATAGAGACCCAGTACTTC.

The rearrangement uses TRBV10-1 and TRBJ2-5, with TRBD2 matching 9 bases. Germline V CDR1 and CDR2: WNHNN, SYGVQD (reference sequence). This CDR3 comprises 16 residues. The ends lost 0 bases at V and 5 bases at J; junction bases unmatched: 7. The CDR3 nucleotides are TGCGCCAGCAGTGAGTCAAGCGGGAGGACTCGGGAGACCCAGTACTTC. It codes for CASSESSGRTRETQYF.

This clone has just a few counts. The chain uses TRBV30 and TRBJ2-2; unclear D gene. Trimming took off 1 base at V and 2 bases at J, with 5 bases between the two ends. Per the germline V gene, CDR1 is GTSNPN and CDR2 is SVGIG (reference sequence). This CDR3 comprises 13 residues. The chain's CDR3 is CAWSEDNTGELFF. The DNA for the CDR3 is TGTGCCTGGAGTGAGGACAACACCGGGGAGCTGTTTTTT.